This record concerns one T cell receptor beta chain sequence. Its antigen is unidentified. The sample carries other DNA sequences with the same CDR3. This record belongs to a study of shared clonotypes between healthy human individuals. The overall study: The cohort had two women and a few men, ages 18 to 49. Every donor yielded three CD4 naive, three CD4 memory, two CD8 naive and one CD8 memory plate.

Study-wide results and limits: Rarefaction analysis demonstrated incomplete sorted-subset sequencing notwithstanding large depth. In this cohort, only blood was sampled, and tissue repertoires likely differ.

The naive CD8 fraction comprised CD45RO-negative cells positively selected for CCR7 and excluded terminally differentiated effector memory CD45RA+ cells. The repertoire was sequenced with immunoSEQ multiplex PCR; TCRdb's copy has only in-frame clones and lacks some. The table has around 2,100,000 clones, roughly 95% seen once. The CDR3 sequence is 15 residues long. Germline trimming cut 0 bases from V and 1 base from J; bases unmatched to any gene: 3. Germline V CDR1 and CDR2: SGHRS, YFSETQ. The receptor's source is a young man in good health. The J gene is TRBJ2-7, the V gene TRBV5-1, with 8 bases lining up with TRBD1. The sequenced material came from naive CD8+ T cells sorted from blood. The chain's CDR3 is CASSLGTGKSYEQYF. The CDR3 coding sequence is TGCGCCAGCAGCTTGGGGACAGGGAAATCCTACGAGCAGTACTTC.